The next 2 T cell receptor beta chains were all read from a single sample in a study of shared clonotypes between healthy human individuals. Clones were read by immunoSEQ multiplex PCR, and TCRdb kept only the in-frame ones, dropping some. Of approximately 320,000 clones listed, under 80% are singletons. The sequencing sample was made of memory CD4+ T cells sorted from blood. As for subset: CD45RA-negative fraction. These receptors were taken from a man aged 30 to 39 in good health.

Many counts were recorded for this clone. The chain recombines TRBV7-6 with TRBJ1-1, with D maybe TRBD1 (6 bases). The CDR3 is 16 amino acids. CDR1 and CDR2 from the germline V gene are SGHVS and FNYEAQ. Between the trimmed V and J ends, which lost 4 bases and 7 bases, there was a span of 22 bases. The CDR3 coding sequence is TGTGCCAGCAGCTCACCCCACAGGGACGCCAATAATGAAGCTTTCTTT. This encodes CASSSPHRDANNEAFF.

By share, this clone counts as medium-sized. J is TRBJ2-5 and V is TRBV7-2; 8 nucleotides agree with TRBD1. Trimming took 1 base from V and 1 from J; bases not matched to a gene: 5. The CDR3 contains 16 residues. CDR1 is SGHTA and CDR2 is FQGNSA in the germline V gene. This chain's CDR3 is CASSLDRGRIQETQYF. The CDR3 region has the DNA TGTGCCAGCAGCTTAGACAGGGGGAGAATCCAAGAGACCCAGTACTTC.